Below, one T cell receptor (beta chain) is given with its context. Its target is not known. Trimming shortened V by 4 bases and J by 4 bases, and 11 bases separated the two germline ends. The germline gives CDR1 SQVTM, CDR2 ANQGSEA. The CDR3 totals 13 residues. RNA was extracted and reverse transcribed into cDNA as the sequencing template. The repertoire was sequenced with immunoSEQ multiplex PCR; TCRdb's copy has only in-frame clones and lacks some. The table includes approximately 300,000 clones, roughly 60% detected once. The data are from a study of CD8+ T cells in alopecia areata. Treatment: oral pan-JAK inhibitor, 5-10 mg twice daily. Sampling of alopecia areata patients yielded lesional scalp punch biopsies as well as peripheral blood. Study-wide results and caveats: Expanded CD8+ clones among the top 100, and scalp clonality, were significantly decreased by tofacitinib. Normal scalp showed lower clonality than lesional scalp, especially alopecia totalis/universalis. On tofacitinib, scalp and blood still held many of the expanded lesional clones.

This chain joins TRBV29-1 and TRBJ1-5; perhaps TRBD1 as D (6 bases). The receptor was isolated from a human donor with alopecia areata. Sequenced here: CD4+ T cells sorted from blood, sampled at week 24, from a patient treated with tofacitinib. The DNA of the CDR3 is TGCAGCGTTGCCAGGACAGTTAATCAGCCCCAGCATTTT. It codes for CSVARTVNQPQHF. The variable domain in full, with the rest retrieved from reference TRBV29-1 and TRBJ1-5, is SAVISQKPSRDICQRGTSLTIQCQVDSQVTMMFWYRQQPGQSLTLIATANQGSEATYESGFVIDKFPISRPNLTFSTLTVSNMSPEDSSIYLCSVARTVNQPQHFGDGTRLSIL.